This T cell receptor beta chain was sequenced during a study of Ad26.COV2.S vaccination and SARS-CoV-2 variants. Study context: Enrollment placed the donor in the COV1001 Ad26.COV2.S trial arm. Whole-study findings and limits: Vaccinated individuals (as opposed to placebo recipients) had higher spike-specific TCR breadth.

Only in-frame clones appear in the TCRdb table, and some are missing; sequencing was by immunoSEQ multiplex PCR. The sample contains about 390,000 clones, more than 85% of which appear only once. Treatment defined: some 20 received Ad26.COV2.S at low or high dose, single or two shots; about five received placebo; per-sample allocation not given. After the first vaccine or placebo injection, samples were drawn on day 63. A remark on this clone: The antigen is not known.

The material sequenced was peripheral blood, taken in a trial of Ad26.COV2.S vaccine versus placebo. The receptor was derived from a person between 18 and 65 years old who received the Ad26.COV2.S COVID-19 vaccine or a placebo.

CDR3 sequence: CASSQNTGELFF. The CDR3 nucleotides read TGTGCCAGTAGCCAGAACACCGGGGAGCTGTTTTTT. The chain recombines TRBV19 with TRBJ2-2; no reliable D call. CDR1 LNHDA and CDR2 SQIVND come from the germline V gene (reference sequence). This CDR3 is 12 amino acids long. Trimming took off 6 bases at V and 1 base at J, with 3 bases between the two ends.